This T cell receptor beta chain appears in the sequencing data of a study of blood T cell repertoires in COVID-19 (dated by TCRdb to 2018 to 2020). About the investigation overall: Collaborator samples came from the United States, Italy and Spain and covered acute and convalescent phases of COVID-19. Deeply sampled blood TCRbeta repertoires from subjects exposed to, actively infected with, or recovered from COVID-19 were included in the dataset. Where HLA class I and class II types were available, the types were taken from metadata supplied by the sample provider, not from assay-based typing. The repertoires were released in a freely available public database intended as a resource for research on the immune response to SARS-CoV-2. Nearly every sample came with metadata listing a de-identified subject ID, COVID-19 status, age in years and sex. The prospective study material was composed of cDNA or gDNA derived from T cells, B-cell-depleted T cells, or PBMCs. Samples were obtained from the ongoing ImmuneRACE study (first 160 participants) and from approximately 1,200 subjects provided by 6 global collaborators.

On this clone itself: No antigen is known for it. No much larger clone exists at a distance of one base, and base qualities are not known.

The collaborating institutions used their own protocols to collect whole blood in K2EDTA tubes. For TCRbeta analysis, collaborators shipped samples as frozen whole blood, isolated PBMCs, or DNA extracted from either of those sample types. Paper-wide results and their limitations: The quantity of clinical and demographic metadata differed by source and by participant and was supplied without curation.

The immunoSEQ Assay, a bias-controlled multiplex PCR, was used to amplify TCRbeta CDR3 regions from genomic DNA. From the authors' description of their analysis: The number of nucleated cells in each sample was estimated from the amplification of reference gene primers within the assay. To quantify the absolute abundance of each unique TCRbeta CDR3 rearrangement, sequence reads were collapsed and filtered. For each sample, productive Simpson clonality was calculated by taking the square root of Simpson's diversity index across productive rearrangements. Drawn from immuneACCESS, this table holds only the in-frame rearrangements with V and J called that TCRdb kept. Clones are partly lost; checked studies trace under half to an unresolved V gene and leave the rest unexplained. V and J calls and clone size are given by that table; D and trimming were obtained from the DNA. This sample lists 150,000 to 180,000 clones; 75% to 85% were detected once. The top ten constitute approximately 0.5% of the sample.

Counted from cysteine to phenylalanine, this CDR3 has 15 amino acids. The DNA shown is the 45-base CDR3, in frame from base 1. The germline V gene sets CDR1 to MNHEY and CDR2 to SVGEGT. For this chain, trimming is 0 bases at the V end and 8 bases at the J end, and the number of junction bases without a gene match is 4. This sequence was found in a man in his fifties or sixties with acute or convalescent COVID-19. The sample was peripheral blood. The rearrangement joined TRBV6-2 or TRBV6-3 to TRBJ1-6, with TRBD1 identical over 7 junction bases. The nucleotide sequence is TGTGCCAGCAGTTACTCGACAGGGCGGGATTCACCCCTCCACTTT. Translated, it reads CASSYSTGRDSPLHF.